The 3 T cell receptor beta chains presented below share a single source sample, sequenced in a study of blood T cell repertoires in COVID-19. TCRdb keeps only in-frame clones here, not all; method: immunoSEQ multiplex PCR. The sample consists of about 440,000 clones, nearly 90% of them appearing once. The material sequenced was PBMCs or T cells enriched from blood (not recorded which). These receptors were obtained from a woman aged 18-29 years with acute COVID-19.

This sequence joins TRBV12-3 or TRBV12-4 and TRBJ2-5, with unresolved D. The CDR3 runs 13 residues. Trimming cost V 2 bases and J 7 bases, with 11 bases left between them. CDR3 amino acids: CASSLNEYGTQYF. As DNA, the CDR3 is TGTGCCAGCAGTTTAAATGAATACGGGACCCAGTACTTC.

V is TRBV6-5 and J is TRBJ1-5; 11 bases agree with TRBD1. J gave up 4 bases and V 8 bases, and 4 bases lay outside the gene matches. The CDR3 totals 14 residues. Germline CDR1 reads MNHEY; CDR2 reads SVGAGI. The CDR3 region has the DNA TGTGCCAGCTCATGGGACAGGGGGAATCAGCCCCAGCATTTT. It is translated as CASSWDRGNQPQHF.

J is TRBJ1-4 and V is TRBV24-1; 8 positions match TRBD1. Germline CDR1 reads KGHDR; CDR2 reads SFDVKD. Trimming took 5 bases from V and 10 from J; bases not matched to a gene: 5. This CDR3 contains 13 residues. The DNA for the CDR3 is TGTGCCACCAGTGGGACAGGGCCAGCAAAACTGTTTTTT. This sequence encodes CATSGTGPAKLFF.